These 6 T cell receptor beta chains were all obtained from the same sample, sequenced in a study of shared clonotypes between healthy human individuals. Sequenced by immunoSEQ multiplex PCR; TCRdb stores in-frame clones only, minus some. The sample holds over 2 million clones, 92% seen once. The source material was naive CD4+ T cells from PBMCs. Described subset: CD45RA+ positively selected. The receptors were gathered from a man younger than 35 in good health. Some clones in this sample may be carry-over from other donors' samples.

The gene calls are TRBV19 and TRBJ2-7; 15 bases agree with TRBD2. The J segment lost 5 bases and the V segment lost 6 bases, leaving 8 bases of the junction unmatched. The germline V gene has CDR1 LNHDA and CDR2 SQIVND (reference sequence). The CDR3 extends over 16 amino acids. The DNA for the CDR3 is TGTGCCAGTAGCATTTCCGGGACTAGCGGGAGGAACGAGCAGTACTTC. Translating gives CASSISGTSGRNEQYF.

The rearrangement links TRBV5-4 to TRBJ2-2; TRBD2 agrees at 7 bases. Looked up from germline, CDR1 is SGHNT and CDR2 is YYREEE (reference sequence). V lost 5 bases, J lost 7 bases, and 8 bases stayed unmatched. The CDR3 covers 14 residues. The CDR3 DNA follows: TGTGCCAGCAGGGGGGAGGGGAGGAACGGGGAGCTGTTTTTT. As protein: CASRGEGRNGELFF.

CDR3 bases: TGTGCCAGCAGCTCATTAACAGGGGGGCGCAATCAGCCCCAGCATTTT. It encodes CASSSLTGGRNQPQHF. V usage is TRBV7-9 and J usage is TRBJ1-5; TRBD1 matches 8 bases. Germline lookup yields CDR1 SEHNR and CDR2 FQNEAQ (reference sequence). This CDR3 is 16 amino acids long. V shed 4 bases and J 2 bases; nucleotides not matched to a gene: 7. Based on the CDR3 plus reference TRBV7-9 and TRBJ1-5, the full variable domain is DTGVSQNPRHKITKRGQNVTFRCDPISEHNRLYWYRQTLGQGPEFLTYFQNEAQLEKSRLLSDRFSAERPKGSFSTLEIQRTEQGDSAMYLCASSSLTGGRNQPQHFGDGTRLSIL.

The chain is built from TRBV27 and TRBJ1-2; a possible D gene is TRBD1 (6 bases). Germline CDR1 and CDR2: MNHEY and SMNVEV (reference sequence). The CDR3 runs 14 residues. V lost 5 bases and J 3 bases, leaving 13 bases between the germline ends. The CDR3 DNA follows: TGTGCCAGCAGTGGTCAGGGGAGTGACTATGGCTACACCTTC. Encoded protein: CASSGQGSDYGYTF.

This rearrangement joins TRBV16 to TRBJ2-2; D unclear. The V end was cut by 2 bases, the J end by 4 bases, with 8 bases between. CDR1 is KGHSY, CDR2 FQNENV, per germline. The CDR3 is made up of 14 amino acids. The CDR3 nucleotides read TGTGCCAGCAGCCAAGACGTAGCCACCGGGGAGCTGTTTTTT. Residues: CASSQDVATGELFF.

The chain combines TRBV6-6 with TRBJ2-3; D call uncertain. Per the germline V gene, CDR1 is MNHNY and CDR2 is SVGAGI (reference sequence). The CDR3 sequence is 11 residues long. Between the trimmed V and J ends, which lost 5 bases and 9 bases, there was a span of 9 bases. CDR3 nucleotides: TGTGCCAGCAGTGGAGCTAGAACGCAGTATTTT. Protein product: CASSGARTQYF.